These 29 T cell receptor beta chains came from one sample sequenced in a study of control samples from healthy donors and cancer patients. The assay was immunoSEQ multiplex PCR, and TCRdb's table has in-frame clones only and misses some. The sample has roughly 200,000 clones, over 80% seen once. Sequencing was carried out using blood. These receptors were collected from a man younger than 40 in good health.

The chain recombines TRBV27 with TRBJ2-3; D unclear. The CDR3 runs to 14 residues. The V end was cut by 3 bases, the J end by 5 bases, with 12 bases between. Germline lookup yields CDR1 MNHEY and CDR2 SMNVEV (reference sequence). The CDR3 nucleotides are TGTGCCAGCAGTTTCCCGGTTCGCCGAGATACGCAGTATTTT. It yields the protein CASSFPVRRDTQYF.

The J gene is TRBJ2-7, the V gene TRBV19; D ambiguous. CDR1 and CDR2 (germline): LNHDA, SQIVND (reference sequence). Trimming pared 1 base from V and 6 bases from J, leaving 13 bases between. This CDR3 has 14 amino acids. Here the CDR3 reads CASSIATFLREQYF. The CDR3 bases are TGTGCCAGTAGTATAGCGACGTTCCTGCGCGAGCAGTACTTC.

This chain links TRBV5-6 with TRBJ1-2; unclear D gene. Germline V lookup: CDR1 SGHDT, CDR2 YYEEEE. The CDR3 is 14 amino acids. Trimming shortened V by 1 base and J by 8 bases, and 15 bases separated the two germline ends. CDR3 region: CASSLIAVNGGYTF. The CDR3 nucleotides read TGTGCCAGCAGCTTGATCGCAGTGAACGGGGGCTACACCTTC.

CDR3 sequence reads: CASSQDSSFNEQYF. The DNA for the CDR3 is TGTGCCAGCAGCCAAGATAGTAGCTTCAACGAGCAGTACTTC. The chain links TRBV3-1 (or the pseudogene TRBV3-2) to TRBJ2-7; D is unclear. V was trimmed by 0 bases and J by 5 bases, leaving 11 bases between them. CDR3 length: 14 residues. Germline lookup yields CDR1 LGHDT and CDR2 YNNKEL (reference sequence).

The chain joins TRBV7-9 to TRBJ2-6, with 8 positions matching TRBD1. The V gene's germline CDR1 is SEHNR and CDR2 FQNEAQ (reference sequence). This CDR3 comprises 18 residues. After removal of 10 bases from V and 1 base from J, the junction contained 15 bases not matched to a gene. CDR3 DNA sequence: TGTGCCATCACGGACAGGGAGTATTCGAGGTCTGGGGCCAACGTCCTGACTTTC. It encodes CAITDREYSRSGANVLTF.

Many counts were recorded for this clone. The chain links TRBV19 to TRBJ1-2, with a weak D call TRBD1 (5 bases). Germline lookup yields CDR1 LNHDA and CDR2 SQIVND (reference sequence). The CDR3 runs to 13 residues. V lost 7 bases to trimming and J lost 8 bases, with 17 bases between them. The CDR3 spells CASNGRQSWGYTF. CDR3 bases: TGTGCCAGTAATGGGAGACAGTCTTGGGGCTACACCTTC.

The chain combines TRBV13 with TRBJ1-3, with D hard to call. Trimming stripped 3 bases from V and 2 bases from J, with 2 bases between. Germline CDR1 is PRHDT and CDR2 is FYEKMQ (reference sequence). The CDR3 extends over 12 amino acids. The CDR3 region has the DNA TGTGCCAGCAGCTTTACTGGAAACACCATATATTTT. Protein: CASSFTGNTIYF. Filled out from reference TRBV13 and TRBJ1-3, the complete variable domain reads AAGVIQSPRHLIKEKRETATLKCYPIPRHDTVYWYQQGPGQDPQFLISFYEKMQSDKGSIPDRFSAQQFSDYHSELNMSSLELGDSALYFCASSFTGNTIYFGEGSWLTVV.

DNA for the CDR3: TGTGCCAGCAGCTTTGGTAGCGGGGGCACAGATACGCAGTATTTT. Its protein is CASSFGSGGTDTQYF. The chain employs TRBV12-1 and TRBJ2-3; the table's D call TRBD2 went unverified against the DNA. TRBV12-1 is given as a pseudogene. CDR3 length equals 15 residues.

This chain joins TRBV27 and TRBJ2-3; 8 bases line up with TRBD2. The CDR3 is 15 amino acids. V lost 7 bases, J lost 2 bases, and 8 bases stayed unmatched. CDR1 is MNHEY, CDR2 SMNVEV, per germline (reference sequence). The CDR3 here is CASTPGAGATDTQYF. CDR3 DNA sequence: TGTGCCAGCACTCCTGGAGCGGGGGCCACAGATACGCAGTATTTT.

The V call is TRBV9, the J call TRBJ1-1; tentative D call: TRBD1 (5 bases). The length of the CDR3 is 14 residues. CDR1 is SGDLS, CDR2 YYNGEE, per germline. Trimming left V 0 bases short and J 6 bases short, with 12 bases between. In DNA form, the CDR3 reads TGTGCCAGCAGCGTAGGGGGGACCGGGGCTGAAGCTTTCTTT. Translation: CASSVGGTGAEAFF.

The chain is built from TRBV7-8 and TRBJ2-2; D not certain. Germline V gene lookup returns CDR1 SGHVS and CDR2 FQNEAQ. This CDR3 region has 11 residues. The V and J ends lost 8 bases and 7 bases respectively, with 8 bases between them. CDR3 region: CASSPGGELFF. The CDR3 coding sequence is TGTGCCAGCTCGCCTGGCGGGGAGCTGTTTTTT.

The genes are TRBV15 and TRBJ1-6; TRBD1 might be the D (5 bases). The germline V gene encodes CDR1 LNHNV and CDR2 YYDKDF (reference sequence). The CDR3 extends over 15 amino acids. The V and J ends lost 5 bases and 6 bases respectively, with 14 bases between them. CDR3 in amino acids: CATSPRQSINSPLHF. The CDR3 DNA reads as TGTGCCACCAGCCCCCGACAGTCGATTAATTCACCCCTCCACTTT. The variable domain in full, completed from reference TRBV15 and TRBJ1-6, reads DAMVIQNPRYQVTQFGKPVTLSCSQTLNHNVMYWYQQKSSQAPKLLFHYYDKDFNNEADTPDNFQSRRPNTSFCFLDIRSPGLGDTAMYLCATSPRQSINSPLHFGNGTRLTVT.

V usage is TRBV5-4 and J usage is TRBJ2-7; TRBD1 or TRBD2 may be the D gene (5 bases each). The CDR3 spans 14 residues. V lost 4 bases and J 3 bases, leaving 14 bases between the germline ends. Germline-derived CDR1 and CDR2 are SGHNT and YYREEE (reference sequence). The CDR3 nucleotides are TGTGCCAGCAGCGCTAGGGACGGTCTCTACGAGCAGTACTTC. Amino acid sequence: CASSARDGLYEQYF. Combining the CDR3 with reference TRBV5-4 and TRBJ2-7 gives the whole variable domain ETGVTQSPTHLIKTRGQQVTLRCSSQSGHNTVSWYQQALGQGPQFIFQYYREEENGRGNFPPRFSGLQFPNYSSELNVNALELDDSALYLCASSARDGLYEQYFGPGTRLTVT.

V is TRBV20-1 and J is TRBJ1-1, with D hard to call. CDR1 is DFQATT, CDR2 SNEGSKA, per germline (reference sequence). Trimming shortened V by 0 bases and J by 9 bases, and 5 bases separated the two germline ends. This CDR3 has 10 amino acids. CDR3 nucleotides: TGCAGTGCTAGAGAGGAGAAAGCTTTCTTT. It codes for CSAREEKAFF.

The J gene is TRBJ1-4, the V gene TRBV5-6, with 12 bases fitting TRBD1. The germline gives CDR1 SGHDT, CDR2 YYEEEE. With 4 bases clipped from V and 8 bases from J, the junction kept 3 bases outside the gene matches. CDR3 length equals 14 residues. This chain's CDR3 is CASSTGQGAEKLFF. In DNA, the CDR3 is TGTGCCAGCAGCACGGGACAGGGGGCGGAAAAACTGTTTTTT.

The chain uses TRBV19 and TRBJ2-6; TRBD1 agrees at 8 bases. Germline CDR1 is LNHDA and CDR2 is SQIVND (reference sequence). This CDR3 has 16 residues. V was clipped by 4 bases and J by 0 bases; unmatched bases: 2. In DNA, the CDR3 is TGTGCCAGTAGTAGCACAGGGGGCTCTGGGGCCAACGTCCTGACTTTC. This sequence encodes CASSSTGGSGANVLTF.

The chain uses TRBV2 and TRBJ1-4; no reliable D call. This CDR3 contains 15 residues. Trimming took off 5 bases at V and 8 bases at J, with 18 bases between the two ends. In germline, CDR1 is SNHLY, CDR2 FYNNEI. CDR3 loop: CASSSSGWGREKLFF. In nucleotides, the CDR3 is TGTGCCAGCAGTTCGTCAGGTTGGGGTAGGGAAAAACTGTTTTTT.

The chain is built from TRBV6-1 and TRBJ1-2; no clear D gene. The germline CDR1 and CDR2 sequences are MNHNS and SASEGT. CDR3 length equals 13 residues. V gave up 0 bases and J gave up 4 bases, with 6 bases separating them. CDR3: CASSEARGYGYTF. The CDR3 DNA sequence: TGTGCCAGCAGTGAAGCTCGGGGCTATGGCTACACCTTC.

This chain uses TRBV3-1 (or the pseudogene TRBV3-2) with TRBJ2-7, with TRBD2 matching over 9 bases. J was trimmed by 7 bases and V by 8 bases; bases with no gene match: 3. The germline V gene encodes CDR1 LGHDT and CDR2 YNNKEL (reference sequence). The CDR3 loop spans 11 amino acids. The CDR3 loop is CASAGGREQYF. Written as DNA, the CDR3 is TGTGCCAGCGCGGGGGGGAGGGAGCAGTACTTC.

The chain joins TRBV19 to TRBJ1-3; D remains unclear. This CDR3 has 14 residues. CDR1 and CDR2 from the germline V gene are LNHDA and SQIVND (reference sequence). Between the trimmed V and J ends, which lost 5 bases and 1 base, there was a span of 9 bases. In DNA, the CDR3 is TGTGCCAGTAGTGTGGCGCCTTCTGGAAACACCATATATTTT. This encodes CASSVAPSGNTIYF.

The chain has TRBV2 and TRBJ1-5; 12 nucleotides align to TRBD1. CDR3 length: 14 amino acids. The V gene's germline CDR1 is SNHLY and CDR2 FYNNEI. V dropped 7 bases and J dropped 6; count of bases not matched to a gene: 4. The CDR3 DNA is TGTGCCAGCATGGGACAGGGGGCTGGTCAGCCCCAGCATTTT. As protein: CASMGQGAGQPQHF.

J is TRBJ2-3 and V is TRBV7-8; D may be TRBD2 (5 bases). Trimming shortened V by 4 bases and J by 3 bases, and 17 bases separated the two germline ends. The CDR3 spans 16 residues. CDR1 and CDR2 from the germline V gene are SGHVS and FQNEAQ. The CDR3 protein is CASSSLAPRRTDTQYF. The CDR3 nucleotides are TGTGCCAGCAGCTCCTTGGCCCCCCGGAGGACAGATACGCAGTATTTT.

The rearrangement joins TRBV7-9 to TRBJ1-1; 9 bases align to TRBD1. From germline, CDR1 is SEHNR and CDR2 FQNEAQ (reference sequence). The CDR3 is 15 amino acids. Trimming at V came to 4 bases and at J to 1 base, leaving 4 bases not matched to a gene. In DNA form, the CDR3 reads TGTGCCAGCAGCTCGGGACAGGGAGAGAACACTGAAGCTTTCTTT. It translates to CASSSGQGENTEAFF.

The J gene is TRBJ2-7, the V gene TRBV5-1, with 7 bases matching TRBD1. Losses at the gene ends were 3 bases for V and 2 bases for J; bases not matched to a gene: 8. CDR3 size: 15 residues. CDR1 and CDR2 (germline): SGHRS, YFSETQ. The CDR3 loop is CASSWDSTRTYEQYF. In DNA, the CDR3 is TGCGCCAGCAGCTGGGACAGCACTCGAACCTACGAGCAGTACTTC.

The chain has TRBV5-1 and TRBJ2-5; maybe TRBD1 (5 bases). In germline, CDR1 is SGHRS, CDR2 YFSETQ. The CDR3 totals 13 residues. Trimming took off 2 bases at V and 3 bases at J, with 8 bases between the two ends. The CDR3 region has the DNA TGCGCCAGCAGCTTATTCAGGGAAGAGACCCAGTACTTC. Protein product: CASSLFREETQYF. Together with reference TRBV5-1 and TRBJ2-5, the CDR3 gives the full variable domain: KAGVTQTPRYLIKTRGQQVTLSCSPISGHRSVSWYQQTPGQGLQFLFEYFSETQRNKGNFPGRFSGRQFSNSRSEMNVSTLELGDSALYLCASSLFREETQYFGPGTRLLVL.

In this sample, this clone turned up once. The V call is TRBV5-1, the J call TRBJ2-6; TRBD1 is a possible D gene (6 bases). The ends were cut back, 2 bases at V and 4 bases at J, with 10 bases in the middle. This CDR3 has 15 amino acids. The germline gives CDR1 SGHRS, CDR2 YFSETQ. CDR3 loop: CASSLQGYGANVLTF. In DNA, the CDR3 is TGCGCCAGCAGCTTACAGGGTTACGGGGCCAACGTCCTGACTTTC.

This rearrangement joins TRBV27 to TRBJ2-7; 9 nucleotides line up with TRBD1. The CDR3 spans 13 residues. V lost 5 bases and J lost 3; bases outside the gene matches: 2. Germline V gives CDR1 MNHEY, CDR2 SMNVEV (reference sequence). The CDR3 DNA follows: TGTGCCAGCAGTCCGGACAGGGGCTACGAGCAGTACTTC. This codes for CASSPDRGYEQYF.

This sequence joins TRBV2 and TRBJ1-6; TRBD1 aligns across 7 bases. CDR1 is SNHLY and CDR2 is FYNNEI in the germline V gene. V was pared by 6 bases and J by 9 bases, with 8 bases of the junction left unmatched. The CDR3 consists of 14 residues. CDR3 protein: CASRLTGQVSPLHF. The CDR3 DNA reads as TGTGCCAGCAGATTGACAGGACAGGTTTCACCCCTCCACTTT.

This chain uses TRBV5-1 with TRBJ1-1; possible D gene TRBD1, 6 bases. Germline CDR1 is SGHRS and CDR2 is YFSETQ. The CDR3 is 13 amino acids. The V gene lost 5 bases and the J gene lost 7 bases, with 15 bases spanning the gap. CDR3 sequence: CASSVQGQNEAFF. The DNA of the CDR3 is TGCGCCAGCAGTGTACAGGGCCAGAATGAAGCTTTCTTT.